This T cell receptor beta chain is drawn from a study of T cell clones after liver transplantation (dated by TCRdb to the late 2010s). A note on the overall study: The samples were obtained from ITN030ST, a randomized trial that attempted immunosuppression withdrawal within 2 years after liver transplantation. Three of the eight recipients were HCV-positive; the others were transplanted for non-autoimmune, non-viral indications. To count as tolerant, a recipient had to stay completely off immunosuppression for at least one year without liver enzymes climbing beyond twice the upper limit of normal. Subjects received no induction therapy and standard immunosuppression until randomization at 12-24 months post-transplant. Blood samples were taken pre-transplant, pre-randomization before withdrawal, and post-randomization after full withdrawal or failed withdrawal. Third party-reactive TCRbeta sequences from pre-transplant MLRs were also identified as an antigen-independent comparator for donor-reactive sequences. After a pre-transplant mixed lymphocyte reaction, TCRbeta sequencing was used to pinpoint donor-reactive T cell clones, which were subsequently tracked in post-transplant blood. Of the 8 liver transplant recipients making up the studied cohort, 3 were classified as tolerant and 5 as non-tolerant. Results the study describes overall, beyond this receptor: In two subjects, low numbers of available donor cells limited the measurable donor-reactive repertoire. The decline in donor-reactive sequences exceeded the decline in third party-reactive sequences, suggesting partial antigen-specific deletion that was unrelated to withdrawal success. The conclusions were preliminary, being limited by small, heterogeneous patient numbers and by non-standardized post-transplant time points. When repertoire turnover was taken into account, detection of donor-reactive sequences was significantly reduced in 7 of 8 subjects for CD4 and in 8 of 8 subjects for CD8. A significant post-transplant decrease in circulating donor-reactive CD4 TCRbeta sequences was observed in most of the 8 subjects, irrespective of tolerance or HCV status. Because allograft tissue specimens were not available, migration of donor-reactive T cells into the graft, rather than deletion, may have occurred.

Comment on this clone: It has no known antigen specificity. No clone much larger than this one lies a single base away; base qualities are absent.

High-throughput TCRbeta CDR3 sequencing of frozen genomic DNA was performed by immunoSEQ, with PCR amplification, mapping, bias correction and internal controls included. The paper's processing steps were these. Only productive rearrangements were retained, with each unique TCRbeta sequence defined by its CDR3 nucleotide sequence together with its V and J gene. Donor-reactive sequences required at least 5-fold expansion in CFSE-low cells versus unstimulated pre-transplant cells and at least 0.01% frequency. To ensure at least 90% detection power, minimum frequency thresholds were set for each subject based on that subject's lowest-template unstimulated sample. Repertoire turnover was measured by Jensen-Shannon divergence between the top 1000 TCRbeta sequences post- and pre-transplant. Two-sided Fisher's exact tests were used to test for changes in the detection of donor-reactive sequences. TCRdb stores this immuneACCESS table with in-frame sequences only. Part of the clones is absent; in the studies checked, under half of the shortfall reflects unresolved V genes, and no reason is known for the rest. Clone size and V and J calls were adopted from that table, with D and trimming inferred from the DNA. This sample is represented by nearly 55,000 clones; approximately 84% of them were singletons. Over 6.5% of the sample is held by the ten biggest clonotypes.

The germline V and J ends show losses of 3 bases and 1 base respectively, and no gene match explains 5 bases of the junction. CDR1 and CDR2 (KGHSH, LQKENI) derive from the germline V gene. Inclusive of the bounding cysteine and phenylalanine, the CDR3 is 15 residues long. Only the CDR3 portion is preserved as DNA: 45 bases, with reading frame beginning at the first base. This specimen's time point label, per the study, means: pre-transplant. Thawed unstimulated PBMCs were stained for CD3, CD4 and CD8 and FACS-sorted into CD3+CD4+ and CD3+CD8+ populations. All 8 studied subjects were randomized to immunosuppression withdrawal. The Qiagen DNeasy Blood and Tissue Kit was used for isolation of genomic DNA.

This specimen consisted of CD4+ T cells from blood, obtained before liver transplant. This chain joins TRBV18 to TRBJ1-1; 7 middle bases align to TRBD1. This TCR came from a human donor who received a liver transplant. The CDR3: CASSPGQRENTEAFF. The bases are TGTGCCAGCTCACCGGGACAGAGAGAGAACACTGAAGCTTTCTTT.